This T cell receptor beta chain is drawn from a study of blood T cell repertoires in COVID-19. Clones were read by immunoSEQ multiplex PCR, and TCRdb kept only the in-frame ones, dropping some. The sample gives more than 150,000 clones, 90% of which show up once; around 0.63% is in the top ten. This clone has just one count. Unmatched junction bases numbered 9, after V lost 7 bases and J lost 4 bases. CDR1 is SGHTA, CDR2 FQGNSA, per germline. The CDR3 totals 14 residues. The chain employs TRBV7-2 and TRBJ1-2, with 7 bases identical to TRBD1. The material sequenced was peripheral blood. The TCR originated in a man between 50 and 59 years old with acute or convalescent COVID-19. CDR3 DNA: TGTGCCAGCACCGGACAGGCGACCTTCTATGGCTACACCTTC. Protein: CASTGQATFYGYTF.